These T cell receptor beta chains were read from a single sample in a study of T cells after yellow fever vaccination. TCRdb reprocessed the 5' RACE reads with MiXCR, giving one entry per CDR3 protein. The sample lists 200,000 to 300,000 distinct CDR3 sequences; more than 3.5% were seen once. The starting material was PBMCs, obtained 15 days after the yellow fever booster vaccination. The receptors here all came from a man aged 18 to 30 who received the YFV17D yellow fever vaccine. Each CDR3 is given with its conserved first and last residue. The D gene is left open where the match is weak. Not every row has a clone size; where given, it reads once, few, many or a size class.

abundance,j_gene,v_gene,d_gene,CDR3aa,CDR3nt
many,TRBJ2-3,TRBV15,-,CATKPTTRGVRTDTQYF,TGTGCCACCAAACCGACGACTCGGGGAGTCAGGACAGATACGCAGTATTTT
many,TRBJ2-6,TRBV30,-,CAWSVGGANVLTF,TGTGCCTGGAGTGTAGGCGGGGCCAACGTCCTGACTTTC
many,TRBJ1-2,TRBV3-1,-,CASSPHQINYGYTF,TGTGCCAGCAGCCCACACCAGATAAACTATGGCTACACCTTC
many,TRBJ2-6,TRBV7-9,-,CASSPPGSVLTF,TGTGCCAGCAGCCCCCCGGGCTCCGTCCTGACTTTC
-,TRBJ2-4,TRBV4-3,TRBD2,CASSPRGGAKNIQYF,TGCGCCAGCAGCCCCCGGGGGGGAGCCAAAAACATTCAGTACTTC
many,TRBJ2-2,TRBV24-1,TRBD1,CATAGQDFMNTGELFF,TGTGCCACGGCCGGACAGGACTTCATGAACACCGGGGAGCTGTTTTTT
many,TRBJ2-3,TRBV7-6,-,CASSFGGGAIDTQYF,TGTGCCAGCAGCTTTGGTGGGGGGGCGATAGATACGCAGTATTTT
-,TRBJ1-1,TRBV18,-,CASSPVSGSGTEAFF,TGTGCCAGCTCCCCGGTCTCGGGGAGTGGCACTGAAGCTTTCTTT
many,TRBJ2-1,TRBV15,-,CATSRVGYEQFF,TGTGCCACCAGCAGAGTTGGGTATGAGCAGTTCTTC
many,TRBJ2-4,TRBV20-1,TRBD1,CSAREGTGKNIQYF,TGCAGTGCTAGAGAGGGGACAGGGAAAAACATTCAGTACTTC
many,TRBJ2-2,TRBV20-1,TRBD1,CSARDRRTGLPGELFF,TGCAGTGCTAGAGATCGAAGGACAGGGTTGCCCGGGGAGCTGTTTTTT
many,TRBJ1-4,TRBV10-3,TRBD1,CAIKGTDNEKLFF,TGTGCCATCAAAGGGACAGATAATGAAAAACTGTTTTTT
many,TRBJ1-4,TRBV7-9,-,CASRDTNEKLFF,TGTGCCAGCCGGGACACCAATGAAAAACTGTTTTTT
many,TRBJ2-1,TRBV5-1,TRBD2,CASSWTSGGANEQFF,TGCGCCAGCAGCTGGACTAGCGGGGGGGCCAATGAGCAGTTCTTC
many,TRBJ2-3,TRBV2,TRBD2,CASAGGLTDTQYF,TGTGCCAGCGCGGGGGGGCTCACAGATACGCAGTATTTT
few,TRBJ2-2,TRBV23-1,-,CASSQFRRVVGELFF,TGCGCCAGCAGTCAATTTCGCAGGGTTGTCGGGGAGCTGTTTTTT
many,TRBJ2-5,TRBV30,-,CACSQDQTQYF,TGTGCCTGTTCCCAAGATCAGACCCAGTACTTC
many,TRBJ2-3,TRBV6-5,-,CASSWSWATDTQYF,TGTGCCAGCAGTTGGTCCTGGGCTACAGATACGCAGTATTTT
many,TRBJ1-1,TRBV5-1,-,CASSVGASTGRNTEAFF,TGCGCCAGCAGCGTGGGGGCCTCAACAGGGAGGAACACTGAAGCTTTCTTT
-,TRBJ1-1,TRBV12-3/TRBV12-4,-,CASRSILNTEAFF,TGTGCCAGCAGGTCCATACTGAACACTGAAGCTTTCTTT
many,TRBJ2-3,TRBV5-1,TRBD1,CASRPGTALDTDTQYF,TGCGCCAGCAGGCCCGGGACAGCTCTGGACACAGATACGCAGTATTTT
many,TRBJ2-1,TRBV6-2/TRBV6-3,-,CASSYSVLALTHNEQFF,TGTGCCAGCAGTTACTCGGTCCTGGCCCTGACCCACAATGAGCAGTTCTTC
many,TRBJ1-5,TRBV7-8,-,CASTFGSGQPQHF,TGTGCCAGCACCTTTGGGTCGGGACAGCCCCAGCATTTT
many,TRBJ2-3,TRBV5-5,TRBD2,CASSRAVRGAVDTQYF,TGTGCCAGCAGCCGCGCGGTGCGGGGGGCCGTTGATACGCAGTATTTT
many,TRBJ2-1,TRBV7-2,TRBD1,CASSPWTGTGNEQFF,TGTGCCAGCAGCCCGTGGACAGGGACGGGAAATGAGCAGTTCTTC
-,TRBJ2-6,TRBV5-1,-,CASSLYRDLAGANVLTF,TGCGCCAGCAGCTTGTACAGGGATTTGGCTGGGGCCAACGTCCTGACTTTC